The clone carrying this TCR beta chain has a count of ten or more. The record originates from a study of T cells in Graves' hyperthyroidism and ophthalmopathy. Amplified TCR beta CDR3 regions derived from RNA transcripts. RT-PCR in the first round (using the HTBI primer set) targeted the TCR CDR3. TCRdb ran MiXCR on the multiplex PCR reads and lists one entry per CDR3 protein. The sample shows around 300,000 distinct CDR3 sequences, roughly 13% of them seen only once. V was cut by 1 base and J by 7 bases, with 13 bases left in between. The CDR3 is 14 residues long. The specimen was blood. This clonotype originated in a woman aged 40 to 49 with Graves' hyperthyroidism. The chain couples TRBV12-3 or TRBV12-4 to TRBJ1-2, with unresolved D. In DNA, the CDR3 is TGTGCCAGCAGTTTAGAAGGGCCAGGCTCTGGCTACACCTTC. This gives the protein CASSLEGPGSGYTF.